This T cell receptor (beta chain) was found in a study of T cells in Graves' hyperthyroidism and ophthalmopathy (dated by TCRdb to about 2019). Some background on the complete study: Peripheral blood samples were taken at the time of initial diagnosis, prior to any treatment. TCR V-J signatures able to tell the groups apart were searched for in a discovery cohort of 90 to 100 patients, of whom more than 40 had Graves' ophthalmopathy and 57 had stable Graves' hyperthyroidism. Prospective prediction of ophthalmopathy was tested in an independent validation cohort consisting of some 18 hyperthyroidism patients and 17 patients who later progressed to ophthalmopathy. The 100 discovery patients were randomly split 7:3 into training and test sets. Thyroid tissue and blood T-cell repertoires from about six Graves' hyperthyroidism patients were also compared in the study. Following sampling, methimazole starting at 30 mg daily was given to hyperthyroidism patients, and high-dose intravenous methylprednisolone was given to ophthalmopathy patients. TCR Vbeta CDR3 sequencing of approximately 140 peripheral blood samples (around 45 ophthalmopathy, 75 to 80 hyperthyroidism and roughly 17 progressor patients) is reported in the paper. Overall study outcomes, separate from this receptor: Ophthalmopathy was separated from stable hyperthyroidism by a 13 V-J signature model, with around 90% sensitivity and 81% to 83% specificity obtained in cross-validation and 80%/75% obtained in testing. In validation, the model predicted progression to ophthalmopathy a median of around 6.5 months before onset, with 65% to 71% sensitivity and roughly 72% specificity. No statistical method was used to set the sample size in advance, and investigators knew the group allocation. Blood samples also contained most of the expanded thyroid clonotypes (frequency above 0.001), which suggests that blood repertoires may reflect thyroid immune responses.

The TCR beta CDR3 regions were amplified from the RNA transcripts. A first-round RT-PCR of the TCR CDR3 used the HTBI primer set with the Qiagen OneStep RT-PCR kit. A second multiplex PCR round built the libraries, followed by size selection and purification. Libraries were sequenced paired-end with 100 bp reads on an Illumina HiSeq2000. The paper's data handling went like this. SOAPnuke was used to process the raw data, with reads discarded if the reads contained adapters or uncalled bases, had a mean Phred below 15, or lacked an exact constant-primer or identifier match. High-quality paired reads were merged using COPE v1.2.5, and each unique nucleotide sequence was defined as a clonotype. MiTCR v1.1 was used to align the clonotypes against IMGT TRBV, TRBD and TRBJ reference segments. The analysis was restricted to V-J combinations with a frequency above 0.0001, which together covered around 99% of the repertoires. A TCS score was defined as the ratio between F50 (clonal expansion) and ExV (chaos), using BLOSUM62-based TCRdist between CDR3 peptides within each V-J. Welch's t-statistics and random forest reduced roughly 530 V-J features to 13, which were used in a naive Bayes classifier (R e1071). Using fastp at Q25 and MiXCR, TCRdb reprocessed the public reads and kept productive beta chains. Merged by CDR3 protein, the rows form single entries marked with the most common genes and DNA. These V and J calls are TCRdb output, not the study's own analysis. The sample profile shows around 250,000 distinct CDR3 sequences; about 14% of them were found once. The ten largest make up approximately 12% of the sample.

Trimming at the junction amounts to 1 base on V and 2 bases on J, and the germline ends lie 12 bases apart. Including cysteine and phenylalanine, the CDR3 has 15 amino acids. Solely the CDR3 DNA is kept, with 45 bases framed from the first base. Hyperthyroidism patients were newly diagnosed, with disease duration under 2 months, and aged 18 to 65 years. Exclusion was applied to patients with uncontrolled infections, other autoimmune diseases, pregnancy or lactation. Clinical symptoms, serum thyroxine and TRAb, thyroid ultrasound, and orbital computed tomography formed the basis for the diagnoses. Blood from progressor patients was drawn when they were first diagnosed with hyperthyroidism, before any ophthalmopathy symptoms appeared. PBMCs were separated from roughly 9.3 ml of fresh peripheral blood using Ficoll-Paque density gradient centrifugation. Patients classed as progressors first received a Graves' hyperthyroidism diagnosis and then went on to develop ophthalmopathy during follow-up. Total RNA was extracted using Trizol reagent, and RNA quality was assessed on an Agilent 2100 Bioanalyzer.

This clonotype was found many times. The specificity of this receptor is unknown. Per-base qualities were not stored, and no clone one base away is much larger. The TCR comes from a woman between 40 and 50 years old with Graves' hyperthyroidism that later progressed to Graves' ophthalmopathy. Input material: blood. This sequence uses TRBV12-3 or TRBV12-4 and TRBJ2-7; the D gene could be TRBD1 or TRBD2, each one agreeing over 5 bases. For the CDR3, the sequence is CASSLDPGRTYEQYF. The sequenced DNA is TGTGCCAGCAGTTTAGATCCGGGACGGACCTACGAGCAGTACTTC.